A single T cell receptor beta chain is shown here with its context. CDR1 MGHDK and CDR2 SYGVNS come from the germline V gene. With 1 base clipped from V and 1 base from J, the junction kept 3 bases outside the gene matches. The CDR3 loop spans 16 amino acids. This sample was taken from a study of early T cells in non-severe SARS-CoV-2 infection. TCRdb analysed the 5' RACE reads with MiXCR anew, one entry per CDR3 protein. The sample shows around 20,000 distinct CDR3 sequences, roughly 4% of them seen only once. The chain couples TRBV25-1 to TRBJ2-3; 9 nucleotides match TRBD2. This clonotype was sampled from an adult who was a healthcare worker with PCR-confirmed SARS-CoV-2 infection or an uninfected control (not recorded which). The specimen was whole blood. The chain's CDR3 is CASSESASGGTDTQYF. CDR3 nucleotides: TGTGCCAGCAGTGAATCGGCTAGCGGGGGCACAGATACGCAGTATTTT.